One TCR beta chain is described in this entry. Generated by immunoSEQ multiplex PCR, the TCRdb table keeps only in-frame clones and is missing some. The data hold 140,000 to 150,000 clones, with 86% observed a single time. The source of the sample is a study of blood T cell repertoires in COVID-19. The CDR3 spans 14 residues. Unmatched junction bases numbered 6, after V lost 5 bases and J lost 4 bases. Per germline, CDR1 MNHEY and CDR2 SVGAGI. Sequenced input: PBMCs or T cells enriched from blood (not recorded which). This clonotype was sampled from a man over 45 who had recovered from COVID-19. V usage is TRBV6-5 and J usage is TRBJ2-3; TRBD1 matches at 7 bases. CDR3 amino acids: CASSTTGIADTQYF. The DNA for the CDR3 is TGTGCCAGCAGTACGACAGGGATCGCAGATACGCAGTATTTT.